These 30 T cell receptor beta chains were all obtained from the same sample, sequenced in a study of graft-versus-host responses after intestinal transplantation. Data came from immunoSEQ multiplex PCR; TCRdb stores just in-frame clones and leaves some out. Of just under 100,000 clones in the sample, 90% are singletons; the top ten hold about 16%. The sample here was PBMCs, taken approximately 420 days after intestinal transplant. These receptors were collected from a human patient who received an intestinal transplant, so some T cells may come from the graft donor.

This clone was detected a few times. The chain combines TRBV6-6 with TRBJ1-2; 12 nucleotides line up with TRBD1. This CDR3 region has 13 residues. From germline, CDR1 is MNHNY and CDR2 SVGAGI (reference sequence). V gave up 8 bases and J gave up 8 bases; unmatched junction bases: 6. CDR3: CASGDRGLGGYTF. In nucleotides, the CDR3 is TGTGCCAGCGGGGACAGGGGGCTGGGCGGCTACACCTTC.

The rearrangement uses TRBV15 and TRBJ2-1; no firm D call. Germline V gene data show CDR1 as LNHNV and CDR2 as YYDKDF (reference sequence). This CDR3 is 16 amino acids long. Trimming took off 0 bases at V and 0 bases at J, with 9 bases between the two ends. The CDR3 reads CATSRDQESSYNEQFF. DNA for the CDR3: TGTGCCACCAGCAGAGATCAGGAGAGCTCCTACAATGAGCAGTTCTTC.

This rearrangement joins TRBV14 to TRBJ1-4; 10 bases are shared with TRBD1. The germline V gene encodes CDR1 SGHDN and CDR2 FVKESK. CDR3 length: 15 amino acids. Trimming removed 1 base from V and 10 bases from J; junction bases left unmatched: 6. Here the CDR3 reads CASSQGTGGHGKLFF. CDR3 nucleotides: TGTGCCAGCAGCCAAGGGACAGGGGGTCATGGAAAACTGTTTTTT. Complete variable domain (other parts from reference TRBV14 and TRBJ1-4): EAGVTQFPSHSVIEKGQTVTLRCDPISGHDNLYWYRRVMGKEIKFLLHFVKESKQDESGMPNNRFLAERTGGTYSTLKVQPAELEDSGVYFCASSQGTGGHGKLFFGSGTQLSVL.

The chain has TRBV7-9 and TRBJ1-5; 7 nucleotides line up with TRBD1. The CDR3 has 16 amino acids. Unmatched junction bases numbered 11, after V lost 1 base and J lost 8 bases. From germline, CDR1 is SEHNR and CDR2 FQNEAQ (reference sequence). In DNA form, the CDR3 reads TGTGCCAGCAGCTTAGGTTTCGTAGGGGGCGCGGAGCCCCAGCATTTT. Its translation: CASSLGFVGGAEPQHF.

Here the CDR3 reads CASRGTGGNNQPQHF. CDR3 sequence (DNA): TGTGCCAGCAGAGGGACAGGGGGCAACAATCAGCCCCAGCATTTT. This chain links TRBV6-1 with TRBJ1-5, with 12 bases fitting TRBD1. Trimming took 6 bases from V and 3 from J; bases not matched to a gene: 3. The V gene's germline CDR1 is MNHNS and CDR2 SASEGT. There are 15 residues in the CDR3.

The rearrangement links TRBV5-4 to TRBJ2-7; 8 bases align to TRBD1. The CDR3 totals 14 residues. V was clipped by 4 bases and J by 5 bases; unmatched bases: 8. CDR1 and CDR2 (germline): SGHNT, YYREEE (reference sequence). CDR3 nucleotides: TGTGCCAGCAGCCCCAGACAGGGGTCCCACGAGCAGTACTTC. Protein sequence: CASSPRQGSHEQYF.

V usage is TRBV5-4 and J usage is TRBJ1-4; D is undetermined. CDR1 is SGHNT and CDR2 is YYREEE in the germline V gene (reference sequence). V was cut by 4 bases and J by 14 bases, with 18 bases left in between. This CDR3 comprises 13 residues. This CDR3 reads CASSHDGPTSLFF. DNA for the CDR3: TGTGCCAGCAGCCACGACGGACCGACATCGCTGTTTTTT.

This clone occurred once. The gene calls are TRBV11-2 and TRBJ2-7; 7 positions agree with TRBD1. The J segment lost 8 bases and the V segment lost 0 bases, leaving 7 bases of the junction unmatched. Germline V gene data show CDR1 as SGHAT and CDR2 as FQNNGV. The CDR3 consists of 14 residues. The CDR3 nucleotides are TGTGCCAGCAGCTTAGATGGTACAGGGGTAAAGCAGTACTTC. Translated, it gives CASSLDGTGVKQYF.

J is TRBJ2-1 and V is TRBV7-6; 8 bases are shared with TRBD2. Looked up from germline, CDR1 is SGHVS and CDR2 is FNYEAQ. CDR3 size: 14 residues. Trimming took 2 bases from V and 5 from J; bases not matched to a gene: 2. CDR3 amino acids: CASSLLAGHNEQFF. The DNA for the CDR3 is TGTGCCAGCAGCTTACTAGCGGGCCACAATGAGCAGTTCTTC.

This chain joins TRBV25-1 and TRBJ1-6; D gene uncertain. V dropped 6 bases and J dropped 10 bases, with 16 bases sitting between them. Germline CDR1 reads MGHDK; CDR2 reads SYGVNS. The CDR3 spans 14 residues. This chain's CDR3 is CASRGPVDGSPLHF. The CDR3 region has the DNA TGTGCCAGCAGAGGACCTGTCGATGGCTCACCCCTCCACTTT.

This chain connects TRBV10-3 to TRBJ2-5; TRBD1 matches at 8 bases. Gene TRBJ2-7 matches the end of the DNA better, so the J call may be wrong. The length of the CDR3 is 15 residues. Germline values: CDR1 ENHRY, CDR2 SYGVKD. Here the CDR3 DNA reads TGTGCCATCATGAGGGACAGGTCAAGCTCCTACGAGCAGTACTTC. It codes for CAIMRDRSSSYEQYF.

This sequence joins TRBV6-1 and TRBJ1-6, with D tentatively TRBD1 (5 bases). Germline V gene data show CDR1 as MNHNS and CDR2 as SASEGT. Trimming removed 6 bases from V and 0 bases from J, with 9 bases in between. The CDR3 loop spans 15 amino acids. The CDR3 spells CASRERGSYNSPLHF. Written as DNA, the CDR3 is TGTGCCAGCAGGGAAAGGGGCTCCTATAATTCACCCCTCCACTTT.

This rearrangement joins TRBV10-3 to TRBJ1-2; D possibly corresponds to TRBD1 (6 bases). The V gene lost 3 bases and the J gene lost 2 bases, with 16 bases spanning the gap. CDR1 is ENHRY and CDR2 is SYGVKD in the germline V gene. There are 16 residues in the CDR3. The CDR3 coding sequence is TGTGCCATCAGTGACAGGGGAGGGTCCTTCAACTATGGCTACACCTTC. As protein: CAISDRGGSFNYGYTF.

V is TRBV29-1 and J is TRBJ2-1; 7 bases agree with TRBD1. The CDR3 is made up of 12 amino acids. V lost 7 bases and J lost 6; bases outside the gene matches: 6. The germline CDR1 and CDR2 sequences are SQVTM and ANQGSEA. The CDR3 DNA sequence: TGCAGCGCCCGACAGGGTGGCAATGAGCAGTTCTTC. Amino acid sequence: CSARQGGNEQFF.

The chain recombines TRBV19 with TRBJ2-7; D is possibly TRBD1 (5 bases). CDR1 is LNHDA, CDR2 SQIVND, per germline (reference sequence). The CDR3 is 16 amino acids. V lost 4 bases and J lost 0, with 16 bases in between. In DNA form, the CDR3 reads TGTGCCAGTAGTAGGGAAGGGGTCGGTAGCTCCTACGAGCAGTACTTC. Protein product: CASSREGVGSSYEQYF.

J is TRBJ2-3 and V is TRBV7-9; perhaps TRBD1 as D (5 bases). The CDR3 has 15 amino acids. Trimming took off 1 base at V and 2 bases at J, with 10 bases between the two ends. Germline-derived CDR1 and CDR2 are SEHNR and FQNEAQ (reference sequence). The CDR3 coding sequence is TGTGCCAGCAGCTTAGGTGGGGCCTCCACAGATACGCAGTATTTT. Protein: CASSLGGASTDTQYF. Together with reference TRBV7-9 and TRBJ2-3, the CDR3 gives the full variable domain: DTGVSQNPRHKITKRGQNVTFRCDPISEHNRLYWYRQTLGQGPEFLTYFQNEAQLEKSRLLSDRFSAERPKGSFSTLEIQRTEQGDSAMYLCASSLGGASTDTQYFGPGTRLTVL.

The J gene is TRBJ1-2, the V gene TRBV29-1; 9 nucleotides align to TRBD1. The V gene end was trimmed by 3 bases and the J gene end by 2 bases; junction bases not matched to a gene: 4. The V gene's germline CDR1 is SQVTM and CDR2 ANQGSEA. The length of the CDR3 is 14 residues. CDR3 loop: CSVEGQGSNYGYTF. In DNA form, the CDR3 reads TGCAGCGTTGAGGGACAGGGATCCAACTATGGCTACACCTTC.

The J gene is TRBJ2-7, the V gene TRBV7-9; 11 bases fit TRBD1. With 9 bases clipped from V and 3 bases from J, the junction kept 4 bases outside the gene matches. The CDR3 is 13 residues long. The germline V gene has CDR1 SEHNR and CDR2 FQNEAQ (reference sequence). CDR3 region: CASSGTGGYEQYF. Here the CDR3 DNA reads TGTGCCAGTTCCGGGACAGGGGGCTACGAGCAGTACTTC.

The V gene is TRBV25-1, the J gene TRBJ2-7, with D perhaps assigned TRBD1 or TRBD2 (5 bases each). The CDR3 runs 16 residues. V lost 8 bases and J 9 bases, leaving 29 bases between the germline ends. Germline assignment: CDR1 MGHDK and CDR2 SYGVNS. The CDR3 region has the DNA TGTGCCAGCGGTAACGCCCCGGGGACCCCAGGAGTGGGGCAGTACTTC. This codes for CASGNAPGTPGVGQYF.

The chain is built from TRBV18 and TRBJ1-2; TRBD1 aligns across 7 bases. CDR3 length: 13 amino acids. J lost 6 bases, V lost 3 bases, and 4 bases had no gene match. CDR1 and CDR2 from the germline V gene are KGHSH and LQKENI. This CDR3 is CASSPDRADGYTF. As DNA, the CDR3 is TGTGCCAGCTCACCCGACAGGGCGGATGGCTACACCTTC. The variable domain in full, completed from reference TRBV18 and TRBJ1-2, reads NAGVMQNPRHLVRRRGQEARLRCSPMKGHSHVYWYRQLPEEGLKFMVYLQKENIIDESGMPKERFSAEFPKEGPSILRIQQVVRGDSAAYFCASSPDRADGYTFGSGTRLTVV.

This sequence joins TRBV11-3 and TRBJ1-3; D is possibly TRBD1 (6 bases). Trimming removed 2 bases from V and 0 bases from J, with 8 bases in between. Germline CDR1 reads SGHNT; CDR2 reads YENEEA. CDR3 length equals 15 residues. CDR3 sequence reads: CASSLPDSSGNTIYF. In nucleotides, the CDR3 is TGTGCCAGCAGCTTACCGGACAGCTCTGGAAACACCATATATTTT.

This chain links TRBV7-9 with TRBJ1-5; possibly TRBD1 for D (6 bases). CDR3 length: 15 residues. The germline V gene has CDR1 SEHNR and CDR2 FQNEAQ (reference sequence). Trimming removed 4 bases at V and 9 bases at J, with 19 bases between. This chain's CDR3 is CASSSRGHGVGPQHF. The CDR3 DNA follows: TGTGCCAGCAGCTCCAGGGGACACGGGGTGGGGCCCCAGCATTTT. The full variable domain, with the rest looked up from reference TRBV7-9 and TRBJ1-5, is DTGVSQNPRHKITKRGQNVTFRCDPISEHNRLYWYRQTLGQGPEFLTYFQNEAQLEKSRLLSDRFSAERPKGSFSTLEIQRTEQGDSAMYLCASSSRGHGVGPQHFGDGTRLSIL.

This chain uses TRBV6-1 with TRBJ1-4, with 8 bases fitting TRBD1. J gave up 7 bases and V 7 bases, and 8 bases lay outside the gene matches. This CDR3 comprises 14 residues. CDR1 and CDR2 from the germline V gene are MNHNS and SASEGT. The CDR3 here is CASTKQGVGEKLFF. DNA for the CDR3: TGTGCCAGCACAAAACAGGGGGTTGGTGAAAAACTGTTTTTT.

Here the CDR3 reads CASRGAGISPLHF. The CDR3 region has the DNA TGTGCCAGCAGGGGCGCTGGGATTTCACCCCTCCACTTT. The V and J genes are TRBV6-1 and TRBJ1-6; no firm D call. V lost 6 bases to trimming and J lost 9 bases, with 12 bases between them. From germline, CDR1 is MNHNS and CDR2 SASEGT. The CDR3 runs to 13 residues.

J is TRBJ1-1 and V is TRBV7-9, with D perhaps matching TRBD1 (5 bases). CDR3 length: 14 amino acids. The V and J ends lost 3 bases and 6 bases respectively, with 14 bases between them. The germline gives CDR1 SEHNR, CDR2 FQNEAQ (reference sequence). CDR3 loop: CASSLAGVVPEAFF. Written as DNA, the CDR3 is TGTGCCAGCAGCTTGGCGGGGGTGGTCCCTGAAGCTTTCTTT.

The rearrangement joins TRBV6-4 to TRBJ2-6; D gene uncertain. The V and J ends lost 2 bases and 3 bases respectively, with 5 bases between them. Germline V gene sequence: CDR1 MRHNA, CDR2 SNTAGT. The CDR3 is 14 residues long. CDR3 protein: CASSDLYGANVLTF. The CDR3 DNA reads TGTGCCAGCAGTGACCTGTATGGGGCCAACGTCCTGACTTTC.

This clone is medium-sized (0.01 to 0.1%) by share. This chain connects TRBV5-4 to TRBJ2-7, with 7 nucleotides matching TRBD1. V lost 1 base, J lost 3 bases, and 4 bases stayed unmatched. The CDR3 totals 14 residues. The germline V gene has CDR1 SGHNT and CDR2 YYREEE (reference sequence). The CDR3 reads CASSLRGTDYEQYF. In DNA, the CDR3 is TGTGCCAGCAGCTTGCGAGGGACAGACTACGAGCAGTACTTC. Looking up the rest from reference TRBV5-4 and TRBJ2-7 gives the full variable domain: ETGVTQSPTHLIKTRGQQVTLRCSSQSGHNTVSWYQQALGQGPQFIFQYYREEENGRGNFPPRFSGLQFPNYSSELNVNALELDDSALYLCASSLRGTDYEQYFGPGTRLTVT.

The chain uses TRBV19 and TRBJ2-7; 7 positions match TRBD1. CDR3 length equals 15 residues. V trimming: 2 bases; J trimming: 2 bases; junction bases outside the gene matches: 6. CDR1 and CDR2 (germline): LNHDA, SQIVND (reference sequence). CDR3 in DNA: TGTGCCAGTAGTATATCCGGGACAGCTACCTACGAGCAGTACTTC. Translation gives CASSISGTATYEQYF.

This chain uses TRBV2 with TRBJ2-5; 8 bases are a match to TRBD2. This CDR3 has 18 amino acids. Germline V CDR1 and CDR2: SNHLY, FYNNEI. V shed 3 bases and J 0 bases; nucleotides not matched to a gene: 12. The CDR3 nucleotides read TGTGCCAGCAGTGACGGACTAGCCTACAATCCAAACCAAGAGACCCAGTACTTC. Protein sequence: CASSDGLAYNPNQETQYF.

The V call is TRBV7-2, the J call TRBJ1-2; the D is unclear. Trimming cost V 5 bases and J 8 bases, with 12 bases left between them. The V gene's germline CDR1 is SGHTA and CDR2 FQGNSA. The CDR3 has 12 residues. CDR3 loop: CASSRIKSGYTF. Written as DNA, the CDR3 is TGTGCCAGCAGCCGGATCAAGTCAGGCTACACCTTC.